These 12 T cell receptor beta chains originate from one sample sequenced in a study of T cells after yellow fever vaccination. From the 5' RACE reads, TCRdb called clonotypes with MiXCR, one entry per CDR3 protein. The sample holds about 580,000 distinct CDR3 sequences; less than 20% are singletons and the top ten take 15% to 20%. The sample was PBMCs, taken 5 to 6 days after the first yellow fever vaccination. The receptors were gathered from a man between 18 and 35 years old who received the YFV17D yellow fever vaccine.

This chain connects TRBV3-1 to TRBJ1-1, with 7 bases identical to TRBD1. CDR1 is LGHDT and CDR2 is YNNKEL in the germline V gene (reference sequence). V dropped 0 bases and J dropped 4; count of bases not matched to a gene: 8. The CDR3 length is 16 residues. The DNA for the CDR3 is TGTGCCAGCAGCCAAGAATTTGCCAGGGGGGGCACTGAAGCTTTCTTT. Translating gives CASSQEFARGGTEAFF.

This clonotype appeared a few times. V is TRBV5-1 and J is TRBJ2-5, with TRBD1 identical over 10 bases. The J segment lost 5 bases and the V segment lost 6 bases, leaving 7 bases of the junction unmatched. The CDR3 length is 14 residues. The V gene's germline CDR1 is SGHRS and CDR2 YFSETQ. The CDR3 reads CASTKTGGAETQYF. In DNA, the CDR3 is TGCGCCAGCACCAAGACAGGGGGCGCGGAGACCCAGTACTTC.

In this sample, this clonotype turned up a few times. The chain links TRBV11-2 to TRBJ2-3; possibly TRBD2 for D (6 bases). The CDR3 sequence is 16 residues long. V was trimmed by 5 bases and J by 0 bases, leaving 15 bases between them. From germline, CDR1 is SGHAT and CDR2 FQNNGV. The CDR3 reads CASSARDWTSTDTQYF. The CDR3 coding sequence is TGTGCCAGCAGCGCCAGGGACTGGACTAGCACAGATACGCAGTATTTT.

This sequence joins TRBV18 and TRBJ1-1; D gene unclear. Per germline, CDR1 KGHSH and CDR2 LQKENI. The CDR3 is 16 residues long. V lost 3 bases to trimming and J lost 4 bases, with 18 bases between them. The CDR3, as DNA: TGTGCCAGCTCACCTACGAGCCTACCTCGGGGCACTGAAGCTTTCTTT. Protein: CASSPTSLPRGTEAFF.

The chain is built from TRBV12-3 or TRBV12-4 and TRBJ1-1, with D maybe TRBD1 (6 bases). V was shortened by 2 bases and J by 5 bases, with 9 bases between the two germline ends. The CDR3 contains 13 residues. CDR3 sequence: CASSLNRVTEAFF. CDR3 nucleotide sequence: TGTGCCAGCAGTTTAAACAGGGTGACTGAAGCTTTCTTT.

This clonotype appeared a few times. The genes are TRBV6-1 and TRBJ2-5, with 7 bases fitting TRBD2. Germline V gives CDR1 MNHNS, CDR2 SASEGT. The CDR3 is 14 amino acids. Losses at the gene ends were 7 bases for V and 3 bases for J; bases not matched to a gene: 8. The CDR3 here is CASKGQLAEETQYF. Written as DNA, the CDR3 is TGTGCCAGCAAGGGCCAGCTAGCGGAAGAGACCCAGTACTTC.

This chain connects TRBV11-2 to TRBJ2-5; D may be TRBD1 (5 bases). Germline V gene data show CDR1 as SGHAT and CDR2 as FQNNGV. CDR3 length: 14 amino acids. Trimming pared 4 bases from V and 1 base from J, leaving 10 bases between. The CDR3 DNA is TGTGCCAGCAGCTCGTACAGGTCCCAAGAGACCCAGTACTTC. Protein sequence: CASSSYRSQETQYF.

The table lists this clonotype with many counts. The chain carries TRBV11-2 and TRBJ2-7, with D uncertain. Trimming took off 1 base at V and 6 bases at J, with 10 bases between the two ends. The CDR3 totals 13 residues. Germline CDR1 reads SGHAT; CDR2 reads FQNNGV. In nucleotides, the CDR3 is TGTGCCAGCAGCTTAGCGGACCAAGGCGAGCAGTACGTC. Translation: CASSLADQGEQYV.

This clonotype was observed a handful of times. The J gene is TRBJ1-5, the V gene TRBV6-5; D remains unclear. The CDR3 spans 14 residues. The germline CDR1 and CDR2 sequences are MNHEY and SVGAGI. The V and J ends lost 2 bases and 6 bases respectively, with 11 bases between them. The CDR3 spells CASSYGPLGQPQHF. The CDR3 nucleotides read TGTGCCAGCAGTTACGGACCCTTGGGTCAGCCCCAGCATTTT.

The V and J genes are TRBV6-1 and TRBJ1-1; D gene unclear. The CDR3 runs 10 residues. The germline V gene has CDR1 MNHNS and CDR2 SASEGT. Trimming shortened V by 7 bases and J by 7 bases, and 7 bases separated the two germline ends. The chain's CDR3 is CASNEYEAFF. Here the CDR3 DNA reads TGTGCCAGCAACGAGTATGAAGCTTTCTTT.

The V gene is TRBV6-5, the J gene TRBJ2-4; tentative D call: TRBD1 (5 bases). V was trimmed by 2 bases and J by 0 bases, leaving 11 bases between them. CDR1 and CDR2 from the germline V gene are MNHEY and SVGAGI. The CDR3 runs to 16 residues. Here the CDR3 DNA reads TGTGCCAGCAGTTACGCGACAGCTAGAGCCAAAAACATTCAGTACTTC. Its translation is CASSYATARAKNIQYF.

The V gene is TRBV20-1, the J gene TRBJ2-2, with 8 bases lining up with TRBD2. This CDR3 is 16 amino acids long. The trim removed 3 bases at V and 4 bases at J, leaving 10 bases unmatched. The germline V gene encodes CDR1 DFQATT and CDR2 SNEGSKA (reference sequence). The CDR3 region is CSASFSGGARTGELFF. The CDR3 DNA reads TGCAGTGCTAGTTTTTCCGGGGGGGCTCGCACCGGGGAGCTGTTTTTT.